This T cell receptor (beta chain) came from a study of control samples from healthy donors and cancer patients. This table comes from immunoSEQ multiplex PCR, and its TCRdb copy is limited to in-frame clones, with some not included. The data hold about 51,000 clones, with 75% to 90% observed a single time. Germline V gene sequence: CDR1 LNHNV, CDR2 YYDKDF (reference sequence). CDR3 length: 18 amino acids. Losses at the gene ends were 5 bases for V and 5 bases for J; bases not matched to a gene: 15. V usage is TRBV15 and J usage is TRBJ2-1; 10 bases map to TRBD1. The specimen sequenced was blood. The TCR sequence derives from a man between 65 and 80 years old in good health. DNA of the CDR3: TGTGCCACCAGCGTACGTTTTAAAGGGACAGGGGAGGACAATGAGCAGTTCTTC. Residues: CATSVRFKGTGEDNEQFF. Filled out from reference TRBV15 and TRBJ2-1, the complete variable domain reads DAMVIQNPRYQVTQFGKPVTLSCSQTLNHNVMYWYQQKSSQAPKLLFHYYDKDFNNEADTPDNFQSRRPNTSFCFLDIRSPGLGDTAMYLCATSVRFKGTGEDNEQFFGPGTRLTVL.